The 20 T cell receptor beta chains in this list originate from one sample, sequenced in a study of OX40 agonist ivuxolimab in advanced cancers. Sequenced by immunoSEQ multiplex PCR; TCRdb stores in-frame clones only, minus some. The sample contains more than 60,000 clones, approximately 90% of which appear only once. Sequenced material: CD4+ or CD8+ T cells sorted from blood, taken in a trial of the OX40 agonist ivuxolimab. Receptors originate from an adult with an advanced solid tumor such as melanoma, head and neck, liver or kidney cancer.

This clone has a single count. J is TRBJ2-3 and V is TRBV7-6; 11 bases align to TRBD2. Germline V gene lookup returns CDR1 SGHVS and CDR2 FNYEAQ. The junction had 6 bases not matched to a gene; V was cut back by 5 bases and J by 2 bases. The CDR3 length is 16 residues. The DNA of the CDR3 is TGTGCCAGCAGCACCTCGGGACTAGCGGACACAGATACGCAGTATTTT. Amino acid sequence: CASSTSGLADTDTQYF.

V is TRBV10-2 and J is TRBJ2-7; D uncertain. Germline values: CDR1 WSHSY, CDR2 SAAADI. V was clipped by 6 bases and J by 5 bases, with 14 bases between them. CDR3 length: 13 amino acids. This CDR3 is CASSPQPADEQYF. CDR3 in DNA: TGCGCCAGCAGCCCCCAGCCGGCCGACGAGCAGTACTTC.

The CDR3 region has the DNA TGTGCCAGCCAGAATCTAGCAGGGGGCGGCGATACGCAGTATTTT. Residues: CASQNLAGGGDTQYF. The V call is TRBV6-4, the J call TRBJ2-3; 8 positions agree with TRBD1. CDR1 is MRHNA and CDR2 is SNTAGT in the germline V gene. V shed 8 bases and J 6 bases; nucleotides not matched to a gene: 13. The CDR3 is 15 residues long.

The rearrangement links TRBV19 to TRBJ1-2; D is possibly TRBD1 (6 bases). This CDR3 spans 13 amino acids. CDR1 LNHDA and CDR2 SQIVND come from the germline V gene (reference sequence). The V and J ends lost 7 bases and 4 bases respectively, with 13 bases between them. CDR3 sequence reads: CASIQDSSYGYTF. CDR3 coding DNA: TGTGCCAGTATCCAGGACAGCAGCTATGGCTACACCTTC.

This chain links TRBV5-5 with TRBJ2-7, with TRBD2 as a possible D gene (6 bases). V lost 7 bases, J lost 1 base, and 12 bases lay in between. This CDR3 region has 13 residues. The germline gives CDR1 SGHKS, CDR2 YYEKEE (reference sequence). Here the CDR3 DNA reads TGTGCCAGCCACCGGGACTTGTCCTACGAGCAGTACTTC. As protein: CASHRDLSYEQYF.

The CDR3 nucleotides read TGTGCCAGTAGTATGGGAAGTGGGACTGAAGCTTTCTTT. It translates to CASSMGSGTEAFF. The chain combines TRBV19 with TRBJ1-1; the D is unclear. CDR1 is LNHDA, CDR2 SQIVND, per germline (reference sequence). The CDR3 covers 13 residues. The ends were cut back, 3 bases at V and 5 bases at J, with 10 bases in the middle.

The rearrangement links TRBV5-1 to TRBJ1-1; D is possibly TRBD1 (6 bases). This CDR3 comprises 13 residues. Germline loops: CDR1 SGHRS, CDR2 YFSETQ. V dropped 2 bases and J dropped 4 bases, with 9 bases sitting between them. CDR3 sequence (DNA): TGCGCCAGCAGCTTCCGACAGGCCACTGAAGCTTTCTTT. Protein: CASSFRQATEAFF.

V is TRBV7-9 and J is TRBJ1-1, with D possibly TRBD1 on 5 matching bases. The CDR3 is 14 amino acids. Germline values: CDR1 SEHNR, CDR2 FQNEAQ (reference sequence). The V and J ends lost 3 bases and 1 base respectively, with 9 bases between them. In nucleotides, the CDR3 is TGTGCCAGCAGCTTTGGGACGGGGAACACTGAAGCTTTCTTT. Its protein product is CASSFGTGNTEAFF.

This chain links TRBV11-2 with TRBJ2-7; D remains ambiguous. The V end lost 7 bases, the J end lost 1 base, and 14 bases lay between the germline ends. Per germline, CDR1 SGHAT and CDR2 FQNNGV. The length of the CDR3 is 14 residues. In nucleotides, the CDR3 is TGTGCCAGCAAGAAACCGGGCCAGTCCTACGAGCAGTACTTC. Translation: CASKKPGQSYEQYF.

The genes are TRBV27 and TRBJ1-5; D call uncertain. This CDR3 is 13 amino acids long. The germline CDR1 and CDR2 sequences are MNHEY and SMNVEV (reference sequence). V was shortened by 1 base and J by 11 bases, with 12 bases between the two germline ends. DNA of the CDR3: TGTGCCAGCAGTTTATGGGTCGGATCAGCCCAGCATTTT. Its translation is CASSLWVGSAQHF.

This chain links TRBV5-4 with TRBJ1-1; D remains unclear. The CDR3 runs to 12 residues. The V gene's germline CDR1 is SGHNT and CDR2 YYREEE (reference sequence). Trimming left V 4 bases short and J 4 bases short, with 8 bases between. The CDR3, as DNA: TGTGCCAGCAGCCGTATATCCACTGAAGCTTTCTTT. It is translated as CASSRISTEAFF.

By proportion, this clone is medium-sized. J is TRBJ2-5 and V is TRBV29-1; 10 bases are a match to TRBD2. CDR1 and CDR2 from the germline V gene are SQVTM and ANQGSEA. V shed 3 bases, J shed 3 bases, and the junction held 10 bases outside the gene matches. This CDR3 is 16 amino acids long. The CDR3 DNA is TGCAGCGTTGATGGTCTAGCGGGAGTCTGGGAAGAGACCCAGTACTTC. This codes for CSVDGLAGVWEETQYF.

This chain joins TRBV5-6 and TRBJ2-7; possibly TRBD2 for D (5 bases). The germline V and J ends were trimmed by 0 bases and 2 bases, with 9 bases remaining between them. The CDR3 runs to 14 residues. From germline, CDR1 is SGHDT and CDR2 YYEEEE. This chain's CDR3 is CASSLASRAYEQYF. The CDR3 bases are TGTGCCAGCAGCTTGGCTAGCAGAGCCTACGAGCAGTACTTC.

This chain uses TRBV6-1 with TRBJ2-7, with 8 bases fitting TRBD1. Trimming removed 10 bases from V and 13 bases from J; junction bases left unmatched: 9. The CDR3 has 10 amino acids. Germline V gives CDR1 MNHNS, CDR2 SASEGT. The CDR3 DNA reads TGTGCCACCTTGTTCGGGACAGGATACTTC. This sequence encodes CATLFGTGYF.

This chain links TRBV5-5 with TRBJ1-1; D is uncertain. Germline V lookup: CDR1 SGHKS, CDR2 YYEKEE (reference sequence). The CDR3 totals 12 residues. Trimming took off 0 bases at V and 4 bases at J, with 4 bases between the two ends. The CDR3 nucleotides read TGTGCCAGCAGCTTGGTAGGCACTGAAGCTTTCTTT. This gives the protein CASSLVGTEAFF.

This chain uses TRBV29-1 with TRBJ2-7; D gene uncertain. The germline gives CDR1 SQVTM, CDR2 ANQGSEA. Trimming took off 7 bases at V and 2 bases at J, with 12 bases between the two ends. The CDR3 extends over 12 amino acids. CDR3: CSATSSTYEQYF. CDR3 in DNA: TGCAGCGCCACCTCAAGCACCTACGAGCAGTACTTC.

This clone was observed a single time. V usage is TRBV9 and J usage is TRBJ2-2, with 13 bases matching TRBD2. The germline V gene has CDR1 SGDLS and CDR2 YYNGEE. J was trimmed by 2 bases and V by 0 bases; bases with no gene match: 16. This CDR3 comprises 22 residues. CDR3: CASSVAWGVRLAGGPNTGELFF. The CDR3 bases are TGTGCCAGCAGCGTAGCTTGGGGAGTAAGACTAGCGGGAGGACCCAACACCGGGGAGCTGTTTTTT.

The CDR3 protein is CASKGTSGTYEQYF. In DNA, the CDR3 is TGTGCCAGCAAAGGGACTAGCGGTACCTACGAGCAGTACTTC. V is TRBV6-1 and J is TRBJ2-7; 11 bases line up with TRBD2. The J segment lost 2 bases and the V segment lost 7 bases, leaving 4 bases of the junction unmatched. CDR1 is MNHNS and CDR2 is SASEGT in the germline V gene. There are 14 residues in the CDR3.

This chain links TRBV27 with TRBJ1-5; D is ambiguous. The CDR3 runs 16 residues. Germline V lookup: CDR1 MNHEY, CDR2 SMNVEV (reference sequence). Trimming removed 0 bases at V and 0 bases at J, with 9 bases between. The chain's CDR3 is CASSLSSHDSNQPQHF. CDR3 DNA sequence: TGTGCCAGCAGTTTATCTTCCCACGATAGCAATCAGCCCCAGCATTTT.

The J gene is TRBJ2-4, the V gene TRBV6-5, with 13 bases matching TRBD2. With V trimmed by 10 bases and J by 9 bases, 12 bases remained unmatched. The CDR3 has 15 amino acids. Germline values: CDR1 MNHEY, CDR2 SVGAGI. This chain's CDR3 is CATQELAGGPLIQYF. The CDR3 nucleotides read TGTGCCACCCAGGAACTAGCGGGGGGGCCTCTCATTCAGTACTTC.